This T cell receptor (beta chain) originates from a study of resident and recirculating memory T cells in vitiligo. The data were produced by immunoSEQ multiplex PCR, yet TCRdb's version contains in-frame clones alone and is incomplete. This table has about 76,000 clones, 92% appearing once. This clone was seen more than once but under ten times. The clonotype was recovered from a male donor with vitiligo. The sample was blood.

CDR3 nucleotide sequence: TGTGCCAGCAGCGGGACAGAGATGAACACTGAAGCTTTCTTT. Protein product: CASSGTEMNTEAFF. The rearrangement links TRBV5-4 to TRBJ1-1, with 7 bases matching TRBD1. The CDR3 contains 14 residues. The trim removed 4 bases at V and 0 bases at J, leaving 3 bases unmatched. Germline CDR1 reads SGHNT; CDR2 reads YYREEE (reference sequence).